This T cell receptor beta chain was identified in a study of human versus mouse CDR3 diversity and MHC coevolution. Findings of the study overall: The lowest clonal inequality scores came from most of the three human donors.

Germline-derived CDR1 and CDR2 are SGDLS and YYNGEE. V shed 4 bases and J shed 1 base, with 15 bases lying between them. CDR3 length: 16 residues. Sequenced by immunoSEQ multiplex PCR; TCRdb stores in-frame clones only, minus some. Seen here are roughly 81,000 clones, roughly 95% observed once, and the top ten hold approximately 1.5%. Of note for this clone: What it binds is unknown.

The gene calls are TRBV9 and TRBJ1-5; maybe TRBD1 (5 bases). The receptor's source is a person aged 30 to 70 in good health. Sequencing input: naive CD4+ T cells from blood. Subset: CD45RO-negative CD62L-positive naive CD4 T cells. The CDR3 sequence is CASSRSGLGSNQPQHF. In nucleotides, the CDR3 is TGTGCCAGCAGCAGATCGGGACTAGGGAGCAATCAGCCCCAGCATTTT.